This is a list of T cell receptor beta chains from one sample in a study of cytomegalovirus exposure and HLA in healthy donors. Measured with immunoSEQ multiplex PCR; TCRdb has only the in-frame clones, and not every one. The sample records 100,000 to 150,000 clones, about 76% being singletons. Material: PBMCs. The receptors stem from an older woman in good health and CMV-seropositive. CDR3s include the opening cysteine and the closing phenylalanine or tryptophan. The D gene is left open where the match is weak. A row's size may be missing; if present it is once, few, many or a size class.

NA,TRBV4-3,TRBD2,TRBJ2-6,TGCGCCAGCAGCCAAGATCGGCTAGCGGGGACCGGGGCCAACGTCCTGACTTTC,CASSQDRLAGTGANVLTF
NA,TRBV7-8,NA,TRBJ2-2,TGTGCCAGCAGCTCGAAAAAGGGGTTGCAGGACAACACCGGGGAGCTGTTTTTT,CASSSKKGLQDNTGELFF
once,TRBV6-6,NA,TRBJ2-1,TGTGCCAGCAGTCCGGGACTGCAGAGCTCCTACAATGAGCAGTTCTTC,CASSPGLQSSYNEQFF
NA,TRBV2,TRBD1,TRBJ2-5,TGTGCCAGCATGAGGGGGCCTTATGAGACCCAGTACTTC,CASMRGPYETQYF
NA,TRBV7-9,NA,TRBJ2-6,TGTGCCAGCAGCTCGCAGGGTGCTGGGGCCAACGTCCTGACTTTC,CASSSQGAGANVLTF
few,TRBV15,NA,TRBJ1-5,TGTGCCACCAGCAGAGATCGAGGGAGTGATCAGCCCCAGCATTTT,CATSRDRGSDQPQHF
NA,TRBV6-5,NA,TRBJ2-6,TGTGCCAGCAGTACAGACAGCTCTGGGGCCAACGTCCTGACTTTC,CASSTDSSGANVLTF
NA,TRBV9,NA,TRBJ2-2,TGTGCCAGCAGCGTAGGGGCGGGTGCTGAGACCGGGGAGCTGTTTTTT,CASSVGAGAETGELFF
NA,TRBV7-2,TRBD1,TRBJ2-7,TGTGCCAGCAGCTTAGGACAGGGGGGTACCTACGAGCAGTACTTC,CASSLGQGGTYEQYF
NA,TRBV29-1,TRBD1,TRBJ2-7,TGCAGCGTTGCAACCGGGACAGGGGTCCACGAGCAGTACTTC,CSVATGTGVHEQYF
few,TRBV9,NA,TRBJ1-4,TGTGCCAGCAGCCTGGGACTTGGGGAGGGTAATGAAAAACTGTTTTTT,CASSLGLGEGNEKLFF
NA,TRBV29-1,NA,TRBJ2-7,TGCAGCGTTGATTCGGTCCGTGGCGAGCAGTACTTC,CSVDSVRGEQYF
NA,TRBV7-3,TRBD2,TRBJ2-7,TGTGCCAGCAGCCCAATAGCGGGAGGGGACTACGAGCAGTACTTC,CASSPIAGGDYEQYF
NA,TRBV5-1,NA,TRBJ1-2,TGCGCCAGCAGGGAGACAGTTGGTGGCTACACCTTC,CASRETVGGYTF
NA,TRBV4-3,TRBD1,TRBJ1-3,TGCGCCAGCAGCCAAGATAGGGGACAGGCCATATATTTT,CASSQDRGQAIYF
NA,TRBV18,TRBD1,TRBJ2-7,TGTGCCAGCTCATCGGGACAGGGGAACGAGCAGTACTTC,CASSSGQGNEQYF
NA,TRBV7-2,TRBD1,TRBJ2-7,TGTGCCAGCAGTAAAGACAGGGGAATACGCGAGCAGTACTTC,CASSKDRGIREQYF
few,TRBV30,TRBD1,TRBJ2-4,TGTGCCTGGAGTGATCGGACAGGGGTAAACATTCAGTACTTC,CAWSDRTGVNIQYF
NA,TRBV6-5,TRBD1,TRBJ1-1,TGTGCCAGCAGTTACACTGGGACAGGGAGGCGCACTGAAGCTTTCTTT,CASSYTGTGRRTEAFF
few,TRBV5-1,TRBD2,TRBJ2-5,TGCGCCAGCAGCGAGGGACTAGCGGGGGGCGGGCAAGAGACCCAGTACTTC,CASSEGLAGGGQETQYF
NA,TRBV5-4,TRBD1,TRBJ1-5,TGTGCCAGCAGCTTTTACACAGGGGCGATAGATAGCAATCAGCCCCAGCATTTT,CASSFYTGAIDSNQPQHF
few,TRBV2,NA,TRBJ1-2,TGTGCCAGCAGTGAGGGCCAGCAGGATGGCTACACCTTC,CASSEGQQDGYTF
NA,TRBV7-9,TRBD1,TRBJ1-4,TGTGCCAGCAGCTTAGTCGGGACAGGGAACGAAAAACTGTTTTTT,CASSLVGTGNEKLFF
NA,TRBV5-5,NA,TRBJ2-1,TGTGCCAGCAGCTTGGGCGGGATGTCCCATGAGCAGTTCTTC,CASSLGGMSHEQFF
NA,TRBV6-5,NA,TRBJ2-3,TGTGCCAGCAAACGACTAGGAACAGATACGCAGTATTTT,CASKRLGTDTQYF
NA,TRBV6-5,TRBD2,TRBJ2-1,TGTGCCAGCAGCTACGCCGCGGCTAGCGGGATTGGTGAGCAGTTCTTC,CASSYAAASGIGEQFF
NA,TRBV5-1,TRBD1,TRBJ1-3,TGCGCCAGCAGCCCGAGGACAGGGGGTGGAAACACCATATATTTT,CASSPRTGGGNTIYF
NA,TRBV7-9,NA,TRBJ2-7,TGTGCCAGCAGCTTAGACGGGAGTAACTACGAGCAGTACTTC,CASSLDGSNYEQYF
NA,TRBV7-9,TRBD1,TRBJ1-2,TGTGCCAGCAGCAATTCGCGCAATCAGGGGGCTCTGAACTATGGCTACACCTTC,CASSNSRNQGALNYGYTF
NA,TRBV6-5,TRBD2,TRBJ2-7,TGTGCCACGTCCGGGACTAGCGGGGACGAGCAGTACTTC,CATSGTSGDEQYF
NA,TRBV19,NA,TRBJ1-5,TGTGCCAGTAGTGCGCCATATAGCAATCAGTCCCAGCATTTT,CASSAPYSNQSQHF
few,TRBV5-4,NA,TRBJ1-1,TGTGCCAGCAGCATAGACAAGGGGTCCACTGAAGCTTTCTTT,CASSIDKGSTEAFF
NA,TRBV11-2,NA,TRBJ2-4,TGTGCCAGCAGCCCGGAAAACATTCAGTACTTC,CASSPENIQYF
NA,TRBV2,NA,TRBJ1-1,TGTGCCAGCGGACGGGAGGACACTGAAGCTTTCTTT,CASGREDTEAFF
NA,TRBV7-8,NA,TRBJ2-7,TGTGCCAGCAGCTTAGCGGAGGTCGGGCAGAGCGCCTCCTACGAGCAGTACTTC,CASSLAEVGQSASYEQYF
NA,TRBV9,NA,TRBJ1-6,TGTGCCAGCAGCGTATTAGGGGGAGGGTCACCCCTCCACTTT,CASSVLGGGSPLHF
NA,TRBV5-1,TRBD2,TRBJ2-3,TGCGCCAGCAGCTTGGGGGGGACTAGCACATCTACAGATACGCAGTATTTT,CASSLGGTSTSTDTQYF
NA,TRBV5-6,NA,TRBJ2-1,TGTGCCAGCAGCCTTAACAATGAGCAGTTCTTC,CASSLNNEQFF
few,TRBV30,TRBD2,TRBJ2-5,TGTGCCTGGAGTCCGGGACTAGCGGGACCTCAAGAGACCCAGTACTTC,CAWSPGLAGPQETQYF
NA,TRBV30,TRBD1,TRBJ1-1,TGTGCCTGGGGAGCGACAGGGGGCGGTGAAGCTTTCTTT,CAWGATGGGEAFF
NA,TRBV7-6,TRBD2,TRBJ2-1,TGTGCCAGCAGCTTAAGAGCGGGGGACATTTCTGAGCAGTTCTTC,CASSLRAGDISEQFF
few,TRBV11-2,TRBD1,TRBJ1-1,TGTGCCAGCAGCCCCCGGGACAGGAACACTGAAGCTTTCTTT,CASSPRDRNTEAFF
few,TRBV4-3,NA,TRBJ2-7,TGCGCCAGCAGCCAAGACAGGGGTTCCTACGAGCAGTACTTC,CASSQDRGSYEQYF
NA,TRBV7-7,TRBD1,TRBJ2-5,TGTGCTAGCAGCTTAGTCGCCCCGCCCGTGACAGGGGGAGGCGAGACCCAGTACTTC,CASSLVAPPVTGGGETQYF
NA,TRBV6-1,NA,TRBJ1-1,TGTGCCAGTGGGGCGGGGGGGGGAACTGAAGCTTTCTTT,CASGAGGGTEAFF
NA,TRBV5-1,TRBD1,TRBJ1-4,TGCGCCAGCAGCTCTGACAGGGATCAGGGTGAAAAACTGTTTTTT,CASSSDRDQGEKLFF
NA,TRBV6-5,TRBD2,TRBJ2-3,TGTGCCAGCAAGGGGACTAGCGGGAGAAGTACGCAGTATTTT,CASKGTSGRSTQYF
NA,TRBV2,TRBD1,TRBJ1-1,TGTGCCACTTCGGACAGGGGGAGAACTGAAGCTTTCTTT,CATSDRGRTEAFF
NA,TRBV2,TRBD2,TRBJ2-7,TGTGCCAGCAGTAAGGGACTAGGACCCTCCTACGAGCAGTACTTC,CASSKGLGPSYEQYF
once,TRBV6-6,NA,TRBJ1-4,TGTGCCAGCAGTTACGCCTCCCCGGGGGGTTGGGAAAAACTGTTTTTC,CASSYASPGGWEKLFF
NA,TRBV7-2,NA,TRBJ1-2,TGTGCCAGCAGCTTATCAGGGAAGTATGGCTACACCTTC,CASSLSGKYGYTF
NA,TRBV9,TRBD1,TRBJ1-2,TGTGCCAGCCGAGGACAGGGCGTAAGCTATGGCTACACCTTC,CASRGQGVSYGYTF
few,TRBV7-6,NA,TRBJ2-7,TGTGCCAGCAGCCCGGGACACAATTACGAGCAGTACTTC,CASSPGHNYEQYF
NA,TRBV4-1,NA,TRBJ2-4,TGCGCCAGCAGCCAGAAGCCCCCCAGGGTGGGAGGCAAAAACATTCAGTACTTC,CASSQKPPRVGGKNIQYF
NA,TRBV4-2,NA,TRBJ2-3,TGTGCCAGCAGCCGGGCGGGGACTGCTAGCACAGATACGCAGTATTTT,CASSRAGTASTDTQYF
NA,TRBV7-2,NA,TRBJ1-5,TGTGCCAGCAGCCCCTGGGGGGGGAATGGCAATCAGCCCCAGCATTTT,CASSPWGGNGNQPQHF
NA,TRBV5-4,TRBD1,TRBJ1-2,TGTGCCAGCAGCTTGGATGGACAGGGTATGGGAGGCTACACCTTC,CASSLDGQGMGGYTF